The 32 T cell receptor beta chains listed next were all sequenced from one sample in a study of early T cells in non-severe SARS-CoV-2 infection. TCRdb reprocessed the 5' RACE reads via MiXCR and lists one record per CDR3 protein. The sample gives about 89,000 distinct CDR3 sequences, around a sixth of which show up once; around 4.9% is in the top ten. The sample in question was whole blood, obtained at baseline. These receptors were obtained from an adult who was a healthcare worker with PCR-confirmed SARS-CoV-2 infection or an uninfected control (not recorded which).

This clonotype is medium-sized by share. The chain employs TRBV9 and TRBJ1-6, with D maybe TRBD1 (6 bases). Germline V gene data show CDR1 as SGDLS and CDR2 as YYNGEE. Trimming removed 4 bases at V and 7 bases at J, with 15 bases between. This CDR3 has 15 residues. CDR3 bases: TGTGCCAGCAGCCCCGGGACATGGTCCAATTCACCCCTCCACTTT. Protein product: CASSPGTWSNSPLHF. The whole variable domain, filled in from reference TRBV9 and TRBJ1-6, reads DSGVTQTPKHLITATGQRVTLRCSPRSGDLSVYWYQQSLDQGLQFLIQYYNGEERAKGNILERFSAQQFPDLHSELNLSSLELGDSALYFCASSPGTWSNSPLHFGNGTRLTVT.

This clonotype has more than one count but fewer than ten. The chain carries TRBV12-3 or TRBV12-4 and TRBJ2-7; no firm D call. The CDR3 runs 16 residues. Trimming removed 7 bases at V and 5 bases at J, with 24 bases between. CDR3 amino acids: CASISRRALLSHEQYF. DNA of the CDR3: TGTGCCAGCATTTCCCGACGCGCGCTACTCAGTCACGAGCAGTACTTC.

This clonotype came up a few times. CDR3 residues: CASSLRGPYADTQYF. The CDR3 DNA sequence: TGTGCCAGCAGCTTAAGAGGCCCCTACGCAGATACGCAGTATTTT. This chain joins TRBV7-3 and TRBJ2-3, with D unclear. Germline V gives CDR1 SGHTA, CDR2 FQGTGA. Deletions cut 1 base from V and 4 bases from J, with 12 bases between. The CDR3 totals 15 residues.

This clonotype was observed a handful of times. V is TRBV11-2 and J is TRBJ1-2, with D possibly matching TRBD1 (5 bases). This CDR3 comprises 13 residues. Trimming took off 6 bases at V and 5 bases at J, with 13 bases between the two ends. Germline V gene data show CDR1 as SGHAT and CDR2 as FQNNGV. Here the CDR3 reads CASSLRDGYGYTF. DNA of the CDR3: TGTGCCAGCAGTCTCCGGGACGGATATGGCTACACCTTC.

This clonotype was recorded at least ten times. The chain combines TRBV12-3 or TRBV12-4 with TRBJ2-1, with TRBD2 matching over 12 bases. This CDR3 has 15 amino acids. V shed 2 bases and J 4 bases; nucleotides not matched to a gene: 0. In DNA form, the CDR3 reads TGTGCCAGCAGTTTAACTAGCGGGAGGTACAATGAGCAGTTCTTC. As protein: CASSLTSGRYNEQFF.

The V gene is TRBV5-4, the J gene TRBJ1-1; D perhaps matches TRBD1 (6 bases). Germline values: CDR1 SGHNT, CDR2 YYREEE (reference sequence). The CDR3 covers 14 residues. V lost 4 bases, J lost 4 bases, and 14 bases lay in between. The chain's CDR3 is CASSRATGATEAFF. CDR3 bases: TGTGCCAGCAGCAGGGCGACGGGGGCCACTGAAGCTTTCTTT.

This clonotype was observed a few times. This chain uses TRBV12-3 or TRBV12-4 with TRBJ2-1; 13 positions match TRBD2. Trimming cost V 3 bases and J 5 bases; bases outside gene matches: 7. There are 17 residues in the CDR3. CDR3 residues: CASSLGRTSGGHNEQFF. Written as DNA, the CDR3 is TGTGCCAGCAGTTTGGGTCGGACTAGCGGGGGCCACAATGAGCAGTTCTTC.

This clonotype has a handful of counts. The J gene is TRBJ2-2, the V gene TRBV11-2, with D perhaps matching TRBD1 (6 bases). The V end was cut by 8 bases, the J end by 5 bases, with 9 bases between. The CDR3 spans 12 residues. CDR1 and CDR2 (germline): SGHAT, FQNNGV. CDR3 in amino acids: CASYRETGELFF. DNA for the CDR3: TGTGCCAGCTACAGGGAAACCGGGGAGCTGTTTTTT.

Many counts were recorded for this clonotype. J is TRBJ2-3 and V is TRBV11-2, with D unclear. V was cut by 3 bases and J by 2 bases, with 12 bases left in between. This CDR3 spans 15 amino acids. Germline-derived CDR1 and CDR2 are SGHAT and FQNNGV. CDR3 loop: CASSFRSLVTDTQYF. The CDR3 nucleotides read TGTGCCAGCAGCTTCCGGTCCCTAGTCACAGATACGCAGTATTTT. The whole variable domain, remainder taken from reference TRBV11-2 and TRBJ2-3, is EAGVAQSPRYKIIEKRQSVAFWCNPISGHATLYWYQQILGQGPKLLIQFQNNGVVDDSQLPKDRFSAERLKGVDSTLKIQPAKLEDSAVYLCASSFRSLVTDTQYFGPGTRLTVL.

The V gene is TRBV7-3, the J gene TRBJ2-5; possible D gene TRBD2, 5 bases. The CDR3 totals 14 residues. V was shortened by 2 bases and J by 4 bases, with 11 bases between the two germline ends. Germline V gene data show CDR1 as SGHTA and CDR2 as FQGTGA. The CDR3 loop is CASSLVDYGETQYF. In DNA form, the CDR3 reads TGTGCCAGCAGCTTAGTAGACTACGGAGAGACCCAGTACTTC.

The CDR3 region has the DNA TGCGCCAGCAGCCAAATGGTTTGGCCGGGTGAAGCTTTCTTT. Translation gives CASSQMVWPGEAFF. The chain uses TRBV4-1 and TRBJ1-1, with D unresolved. CDR1 and CDR2 from the germline V gene are MGHRA and YSYEKL. Trimming stripped 2 bases from V and 7 bases from J, with 14 bases between. The CDR3 consists of 14 residues.

In its sample, this clonotype was seen a few times. The V call is TRBV2, the J call TRBJ2-5; 9 positions agree with TRBD2. V shed 11 bases and J 1 base; nucleotides not matched to a gene: 5. The CDR3 is 13 amino acids. Germline assignment: CDR1 SNHLY and CDR2 FYNNEI. The CDR3 DNA follows: TGTGCCCGTAAGACTAGCGGCCAAGAGACCCAGTACTTC. Translation: CARKTSGQETQYF.

This clonotype was observed many times. The chain combines TRBV10-3 with TRBJ2-1; D is possibly TRBD1 (7 bases). Germline V gene data show CDR1 as ENHRY and CDR2 as SYGVKD. Trimming took 7 bases from V and 8 from J, leaving 15 bases between them. This CDR3 comprises 13 residues. The chain's CDR3 is CAIKGQEGDEQFF. The CDR3 nucleotides are TGTGCCATCAAAGGACAGGAGGGGGATGAGCAGTTCTTC.

The rearrangement uses TRBV28 and TRBJ2-1; D might be TRBD2 (6 bases). The germline V gene has CDR1 MDHEN and CDR2 SYDVKM. The ends were cut back, 3 bases at V and 5 bases at J, with 11 bases in the middle. The CDR3 extends over 14 amino acids. DNA of the CDR3: TGTGCCAGCAGTTTTTCGGGGAGGAACAATGAGCAGTTCTTC. This translates into CASSFSGRNNEQFF.

A word on this clonotype: At one of its ends the junction is not consistent with the germline gene, which may arise from a read error. V is TRBV20-1 and J is TRBJ2-7; D may be TRBD2 (6 bases). Germline loops: CDR1 DFQATT, CDR2 SNEGSKA (reference sequence). The CDR3 runs 15 residues. Written as DNA, the CDR3 is TGCAGTGCCCCCCAGGAGGGTAAACCTACCTACGGGCAGTACTTC. Translating it yields CSAPQEGKPTYGQYF.

This clonotype was recorded at least ten times. The chain combines TRBV12-3 or TRBV12-4 with TRBJ2-5; tentative D call: TRBD2 (6 bases). This CDR3 is 16 amino acids long. The ends were cut back, 1 base at V and 5 bases at J, with 17 bases in the middle. This CDR3 is CASSLVAGIGAETQYF. The CDR3 bases are TGTGCCAGCAGTTTAGTCGCGGGAATCGGCGCGGAGACCCAGTACTTC.

Many counts were recorded for this clonotype. The chain has TRBV5-6 and TRBJ1-5, with D uncertain. CDR3 size: 15 residues. V was cut by 1 base and J by 1 base, with 9 bases left in between. CDR1 is SGHDT, CDR2 YYEEEE, per germline. The CDR3, as DNA: TGTGCCAGCAGCTTGACAGAGAGGAGCAATCAGCCCCAGCATTTT. The encoded protein is CASSLTERSNQPQHF.

The chain is built from TRBV12-3 or TRBV12-4 and TRBJ1-5; D call uncertain. Trimming pared 2 bases from V and 3 bases from J, leaving 5 bases between. The CDR3 runs to 13 residues. CDR3 loop: CASSLRVNQPQHF. CDR3 coding DNA: TGTGCCAGCAGTTTAAGGGTCAATCAGCCCCAGCATTTT.

The chain is built from TRBV20-1 and TRBJ2-5; D is possibly TRBD2 (5 bases). Germline CDR1 DFQATT, CDR2 SNEGSKA (reference sequence). Trimming removed 2 bases from V and 3 bases from J, with 13 bases in between. CDR3 length: 14 residues. The CDR3: CSARYPGSEETQYF. The CDR3, as DNA: TGCAGTGCTAGATATCCGGGGAGTGAAGAGACCCAGTACTTC.

The gene calls are TRBV7-9 and TRBJ2-3; D unresolved. This CDR3 is built from 13 residues. Trimming stripped 3 bases from V and 2 bases from J, with 6 bases between. The germline gives CDR1 SEHNR, CDR2 FQNEAQ (reference sequence). The CDR3 region is CASSLETTDTQYF. DNA for the CDR3: TGTGCCAGCAGCTTGGAAACCACAGATACGCAGTATTTT.

The V and J genes are TRBV11-2 and TRBJ2-5, with D hard to call. The CDR3 runs to 17 residues. Trimming stripped 1 base from V and 4 bases from J, with 19 bases between. Germline lookup yields CDR1 SGHAT and CDR2 FQNNGV. CDR3 amino acids: CASSLGPAGLGRETQYF. The DNA of the CDR3 is TGTGCCAGCAGCTTAGGCCCCGCTGGTTTAGGGCGAGAGACCCAGTACTTC.

The J gene is TRBJ2-2, the V gene TRBV27; 8 bases are a match to TRBD2. The V segment lost 10 bases and the J segment 1 base; nucleotides outside the gene matches: 11. This CDR3 is 16 amino acids long. Germline loops: CDR1 MNHEY, CDR2 SMNVEV (reference sequence). The CDR3 region has the DNA TGTGCCACCGCCCCCTCAGCGGGAGTGAACACCGGGGAGCTGTTTTTT. The encoded protein is CATAPSAGVNTGELFF.

The chain uses TRBV20-1 and TRBJ2-3; 8 nucleotides line up with TRBD2. Germline V gene lookup returns CDR1 DFQATT and CDR2 SNEGSKA (reference sequence). The ends lost 2 bases at V and 6 bases at J; junction bases unmatched: 4. The length of the CDR3 is 13 residues. CDR3 DNA sequence: TGCAGTGCTAGAATTAGCGGGGCCGATACGCAGTATTTT. Its protein is CSARISGADTQYF.

This clonotype came up a few times. V is TRBV12-3 or TRBV12-4 and J is TRBJ2-5; 7 bases match TRBD2. There are 15 residues in the CDR3. After removal of 5 bases from V and 0 bases from J, the junction contained 6 bases not matched to a gene. CDR3 amino acids: CASSGEGRHQETQYF. For the CDR3, the DNA is TGTGCCAGCAGTGGGGAGGGACGGCACCAAGAGACCCAGTACTTC.

This clonotype was recorded at least ten times. The V call is TRBV20-1, the J call TRBJ2-1; D ambiguous. The CDR3 spans 13 residues. Trimming shortened V by 0 bases and J by 3 bases, and 6 bases separated the two germline ends. In germline, CDR1 is DFQATT, CDR2 SNEGSKA (reference sequence). As DNA, the CDR3 is TGCAGTGCTAGAGACAATGTCTACAATGAGCAGTTCTTC. Translation: CSARDNVYNEQFF.

The gene calls are TRBV5-1 and TRBJ2-5; D is ambiguous. Germline V gene data show CDR1 as SGHRS and CDR2 as YFSETQ. Trimming left V 1 base short and J 1 base short, with 11 bases between. CDR3 size: 15 residues. The chain's CDR3 is CASSLTHGSQETQYF. In DNA, the CDR3 is TGCGCCAGCAGCTTGACCCACGGATCCCAAGAGACCCAGTACTTC.

V gene TRBV20-1 combines with J gene TRBJ2-1, with a tentative D call TRBD1 (6 bases). With 6 bases removed from V and 2 bases from J, the gap between germline ends came to 20 bases. The CDR3 is 16 amino acids. The germline gives CDR1 DFQATT, CDR2 SNEGSKA (reference sequence). CDR3 sequence: CSANTPTGLTYNEQFF. The CDR3 DNA is TGCAGTGCCAATACGCCCACAGGGCTAACCTACAATGAGCAGTTCTTC.

This clonotype has more than one count but fewer than ten. This rearrangement joins TRBV15 to TRBJ1-5; possibly TRBD1 for D (5 bases). The V gene lost 5 bases and the J gene lost 8 bases, with 19 bases spanning the gap. Per the germline V gene, CDR1 is LNHNV and CDR2 is YYDKDF (reference sequence). The CDR3 is made up of 15 amino acids. CDR3 sequence (DNA): TGTGCCACCAGCTCAAGGGGCCGCGGTGGAGAGCCCCAGCATTTT. Amino acids: CATSSRGRGGEPQHF.

There are a few counts of this clonotype. The V and J genes are TRBV30 and TRBJ2-1; 9 positions match TRBD1. From germline, CDR1 is GTSNPN and CDR2 SVGIG (reference sequence). Germline trimming cut 7 bases from V and 5 bases from J; bases unmatched to any gene: 6. The CDR3 consists of 13 residues. The CDR3 sequence is CASTGTGNNEQFF. CDR3 DNA: TGTGCCTCAACCGGGACAGGGAACAATGAGCAGTTCTTC. Full variable domain (outside the CDR3, taken from reference TRBV30 and TRBJ2-1): SQTIHQWPATLVQPVGSPLSLECTVEGTSNPNLYWYRQAAGRGLQLLFYSVGIGQISSEVPQNLSASRPQDRQFILSSKKLLLSDSGFYLCASTGTGNNEQFFGPGTRLTVL.

With regard to this clonotype: Relative to the germline gene, one junction end is altered; a read error may explain this. V and J are TRBV28 and TRBJ2-7, with 8 positions matching TRBD1. Per the germline V gene, CDR1 is MDHEN and CDR2 is SYDVKM. The CDR3 has 13 amino acids. The DNA of the CDR3 is TGTGTCAGCAGCCCTGACAGGGGCTACGAGCAGTACTTC. This translates into CVSSPDRGYEQYF.

The gene calls are TRBV10-3 and TRBJ2-1; 8 bases are a match to TRBD2. This CDR3 has 16 amino acids. V trimming: 6 bases; J trimming: 2 bases; junction bases outside the gene matches: 9. Germline V gene sequence: CDR1 ENHRY, CDR2 SYGVKD. The CDR3 bases are TGTGCCATCAGGGCAGGACTAGCTGGCACCTACAATGAGCAGTTCTTC. As protein: CAIRAGLAGTYNEQFF.

This clonotype was detected only a few times. The chain carries TRBV6-1 and TRBJ2-5; perhaps TRBD1 as D (6 bases). Trimming left V 2 bases short and J 8 bases short, with 21 bases between. In germline, CDR1 is MNHNS, CDR2 SASEGT. This CDR3 has 16 amino acids. The CDR3 DNA reads as TGTGCCAGCAGTGAATTGGCCTCCCAGGGGATTGGAACCCAGTACTTC. It codes for CASSELASQGIGTQYF.